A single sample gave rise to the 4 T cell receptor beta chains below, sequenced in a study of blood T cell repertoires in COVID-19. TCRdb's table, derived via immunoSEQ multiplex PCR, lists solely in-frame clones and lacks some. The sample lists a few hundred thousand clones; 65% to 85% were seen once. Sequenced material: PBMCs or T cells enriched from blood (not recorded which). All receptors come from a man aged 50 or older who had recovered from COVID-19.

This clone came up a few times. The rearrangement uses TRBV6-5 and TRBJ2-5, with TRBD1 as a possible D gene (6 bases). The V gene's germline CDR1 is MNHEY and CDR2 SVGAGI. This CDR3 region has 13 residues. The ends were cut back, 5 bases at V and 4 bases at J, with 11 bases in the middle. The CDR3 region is CASSRTRGETQYF. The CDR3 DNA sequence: TGTGCCAGCAGTAGGACCAGGGGAGAGACCCAGTACTTC.

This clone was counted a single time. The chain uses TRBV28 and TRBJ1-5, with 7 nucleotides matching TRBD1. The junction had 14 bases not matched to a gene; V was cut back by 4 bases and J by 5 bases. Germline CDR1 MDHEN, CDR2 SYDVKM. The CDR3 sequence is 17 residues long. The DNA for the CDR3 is TGTGCCAGCAGTTCATTCCCGGCAGGGGGTATGTATCAGCCCCAGCATTTT. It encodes CASSSFPAGGMYQPQHF.

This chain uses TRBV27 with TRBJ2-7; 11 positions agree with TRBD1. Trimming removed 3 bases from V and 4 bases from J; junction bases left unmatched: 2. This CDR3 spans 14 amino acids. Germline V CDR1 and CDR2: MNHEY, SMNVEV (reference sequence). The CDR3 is CASSFRDRGYEQYF. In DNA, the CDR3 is TGTGCCAGCAGTTTCCGGGACAGGGGGTACGAGCAGTACTTC.

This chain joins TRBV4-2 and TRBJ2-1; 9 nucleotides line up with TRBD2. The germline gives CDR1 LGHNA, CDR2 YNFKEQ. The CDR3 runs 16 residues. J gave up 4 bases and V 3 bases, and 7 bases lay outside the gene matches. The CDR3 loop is CASSQEGGRGYNEQFF. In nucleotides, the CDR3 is TGTGCCAGCAGCCAGGAAGGCGGGAGGGGGTACAATGAGCAGTTCTTC.